Each of the 3 T cell receptor beta chains below was sequenced from the same sample in a study of T cells expressing NK-cell markers. TCRdb reprocessed the 5' RACE reads, keeping one entry per CDR3 protein, no DNA. The sample table sets out 350,000 to 450,000 distinct CDR3 sequences. The sequencing input was blood T cells: a sorted CD56 or NKG2C T cell subset, CD4+ or CD8+ T cells, or bulk PBMC T cells (not recorded which). The receptors derive from a man aged 18 to 70 in good health.

V usage is TRBV5-5 and J usage is TRBJ2-1; TCRdb calls TRBD2, which cannot be checked without DNA. This CDR3 is 16 amino acids long. The germline CDR1 and CDR2 sequences are SGHKS and YYEKEE (reference sequence). CDR3 protein: CASSVSGGALYNEQFF.

V gene TRBV20-1 combines with J gene TRBJ1-1; TCRdb outputs TRBD1, but without DNA this stays unchecked. From germline, CDR1 is DFQATT and CDR2 SNEGSKA (reference sequence). The CDR3 contains 17 residues. CDR3 sequence: CSARDPGAGGSNTEAFF.

The chain carries TRBV7-8 and TRBJ1-6. The CDR3 runs 14 residues. Germline CDR1 reads SGHVS; CDR2 reads FQNEAQ. The CDR3 sequence: CASSSATYNSPLHF.